A single sample is the source of the 11 T cell receptor beta chains below, sequenced in a study of T-cell reconstitution after alpha-beta-depleted transplantation in children. Preparation of the TCRbeta library used unique molecular identifiers. A single record per CDR3 protein comes from TCRdb applying MiXCR to the PCR reads. The data contain tens of thousands of distinct CDR3 sequences, around a sixth of them seen just once; the ten biggest clones take up 50% to 65%. The source was PBMCs, mostly from graft donor cells, collected 360 days after TCRalphabeta/CD19-depleted stem cell transplant. These receptors were collected from a male patient aged 2 to 10 who had a stem cell transplant for acute lymphoblastic leukemia, so the T cells may come from the graft donor.

The chain employs TRBV12-3 or TRBV12-4 and TRBJ2-3; TRBD2 agrees at 12 bases. The V gene end was trimmed by 2 bases and the J gene end by 0 bases; junction bases not matched to a gene: 9. The CDR3 is 19 amino acids. CDR3 region: CASSLLAGGPEASTDTQYF. The DNA for the CDR3 is TGTGCCAGCAGTTTACTAGCGGGAGGGCCGGAGGCTAGCACAGATACGCAGTATTTT.

This clonotype has just one count. The chain recombines TRBV6-4 with TRBJ1-1; the D is unclear. The CDR3 is 15 residues long. Germline V gives CDR1 MRHNA, CDR2 SNTAGT. V lost 3 bases to trimming and J lost 4 bases, with 15 bases between them. This chain's CDR3 is CASSEAWAWSTEAFF. In nucleotides, the CDR3 is TGTGCCAGCAGTGAGGCCTGGGCTTGGAGCACTGAAGCTTTCTTT.

This clonotype was seen repeatedly, ten times or more. The V call is TRBV27, the J call TRBJ1-1, with 9 nucleotides matching TRBD1. This CDR3 has 15 amino acids. The V gene's germline CDR1 is MNHEY and CDR2 SMNVEV (reference sequence). With V trimmed by 3 bases and J by 5 bases, 7 bases remained unmatched. The CDR3: CASSLGTGWGTEAFF. The CDR3 region has the DNA TGTGCCAGCAGTTTGGGGACAGGGTGGGGAACTGAAGCTTTCTTT.

There are a few counts of this clonotype. The chain recombines TRBV10-3 with TRBJ2-7, with D perhaps TRBD2 (6 bases). The CDR3 spans 13 residues. From germline, CDR1 is ENHRY and CDR2 SYGVKD. V dropped 4 bases and J dropped 4 bases, with 11 bases sitting between them. CDR3 region: CAISVTRNYEQYF. The CDR3 DNA reads as TGTGCCATCAGTGTGACTAGGAATTACGAGCAGTACTTC.

The chain couples TRBV24-1 to TRBJ2-6; possibly TRBD1 or TRBD2 for D (5 bases each). This CDR3 region has 17 residues. Trimming took 0 bases from V and 4 from J, leaving 12 bases between them. Per germline, CDR1 KGHDR and CDR2 SFDVKD. The CDR3 DNA follows: TGTGCCACCAGTGATTTGCAAGGGACCCCCGGGGCCAACGTCCTGACTTTC. It specifies CATSDLQGTPGANVLTF.

This clonotype occurred a few times. V is TRBV12-3 or TRBV12-4 and J is TRBJ2-3; no clear D. This CDR3 is 20 amino acids long. The ends were cut back, 6 bases at V and 1 base at J, with 29 bases in the middle. In nucleotides, the CDR3 is TGTGCCAGCAGCCCTCCTAGGTGGTCAGCATCCCCGACGGGCACAGATACGCAGTATTTT. Translating gives CASSPPRWSASPTGTDTQYF.

This clonotype has a handful of counts. This sequence joins TRBV20-1 and TRBJ2-1; 11 bases match TRBD2. This CDR3 is 16 amino acids long. From germline, CDR1 is DFQATT and CDR2 SNEGSKA (reference sequence). V shed 3 bases and J 2 bases; nucleotides not matched to a gene: 6. DNA for the CDR3: TGCAGTGCTAGGGTGACTAGCGGGGCGCCCTACAATGAGCAGTTCTTC. As protein: CSARVTSGAPYNEQFF.

This clonotype was seen just once. This rearrangement joins TRBV20-1 to TRBJ2-1, with 8 bases matching TRBD2. The CDR3 contains 15 residues. Germline CDR1 DFQATT, CDR2 SNEGSKA (reference sequence). With 3 bases clipped from V and 0 bases from J, the junction kept 4 bases outside the gene matches. As DNA, the CDR3 is TGCAGTGCTAGTACCGGGACTAGCTCCTACAATGAGCAGTTCTTC. Its protein product is CSASTGTSSYNEQFF.

The CDR3 DNA follows: TGTGCCAGCAGCCACCGGACTAGCGGGCCCTACGAGCAGTACTTC. As protein: CASSHRTSGPYEQYF. The gene calls are TRBV3-1 and TRBJ2-7, with TRBD2 identical over 11 bases. This CDR3 has 15 residues. Germline lookup yields CDR1 LGHDT and CDR2 YNNKEL (reference sequence). The trim removed 3 bases at V and 2 bases at J, leaving 3 bases unmatched.

The table lists this clonotype with a few counts. The chain uses TRBV7-9 and TRBJ2-3; D unclear. CDR1 SEHNR and CDR2 FQNEAQ come from the germline V gene (reference sequence). The CDR3 contains 14 residues. Trimming pared 1 base from V and 6 bases from J, leaving 11 bases between. The CDR3: CASSLVVGSDTQYF. CDR3 coding DNA: TGTGCCAGCAGCTTAGTAGTCGGTTCGGATACGCAGTATTTT. The full variable domain, its missing parts supplied by reference TRBV7-9 and TRBJ2-3, is DTGVSQNPRHKITKRGQNVTFRCDPISEHNRLYWYRQTLGQGPEFLTYFQNEAQLEKSRLLSDRFSAERPKGSFSTLEIQRTEQGDSAMYLCASSLVVGSDTQYFGPGTRLTVL.

This clonotype has more than one count but fewer than ten. V and J are TRBV6-1 and TRBJ1-1; 9 nucleotides agree with TRBD1. In germline, CDR1 is MNHNS, CDR2 SASEGT. V trimming: 6 bases; J trimming: 3 bases; junction bases outside the gene matches: 11. The CDR3 totals 16 residues. This CDR3 reads CASRLRGQGLYTEAFF. DNA for the CDR3: TGTGCCAGCAGGCTTAGGGGACAGGGATTGTACACTGAAGCTTTCTTT.